This TCR beta chain is from a study of T cell repertoires in cytomegalovirus infection (dated by TCRdb to between 2018 and 2021). The study in broad terms: Donor HLA type was relevant to the analysis, as public TCR beta signatures indicated carriage of CMV infection together with the matching HLA type. General study outcomes and caveats: The ex vivo response was dominated by HLA-C-restricted CMV-specific TCR beta clonotypes, which also provided the single most frequent clonotype in two of eight donors. Cumulative frequency of public TCR beta family members discriminated carriers of CMV infection plus the relevant HLA type in this cohort and an independent 352-donor cohort.

This clonotype turned up a few times. The specificity of this receptor is unknown. Nothing much larger sits one base from this clone, and base qualities are not available. V loses 2 bases at its end and J loses 2 bases; junction bases beyond the gene matches: 3. From its cysteine to its phenylalanine, the CDR3 spans 15 amino acids. Only CDR3 DNA is held: 45 bases, read in frame from base 1. The germline V gene sets CDR1 to LGHNA and CDR2 to YNFKEQ. TCRdb records Illumina HiSeq 1500 as the sequencer. In TCRdb, the public reads were trimmed at Q25 with fastp and aligned with MiXCR, with productive beta chains retained. Entries are consolidated by CDR3 protein sequence, retaining the most common genes and DNA. The table for this sample lists roughly 190,000 distinct CDR3 sequences; roughly 9% of them were counted only once. The top ten hold 4.6% of the sample.

The rearrangement joined TRBV4-2 to TRBJ2-7; 10 nucleotides in the junction match TRBD1. The receptor's source is a human donor in good health (CMV status not recorded). Some clones in this sample may be carry-over from other donors' samples. The sample comprised PBMCs. For the CDR3, the sequence is CASSQSGQGPYEQYF. The nucleotide sequence reads as follows: TGTGCCAGCAGCCAATCGGGACAGGGGCCCTACGAGCAGTACTTC.